The 26 T cell receptor beta chains below all came from one sample that was sequenced in a study of post-analysis software for immune sequencing data. Each TCR beta cDNA library carried unique molecular identifiers. TCRdb used MiXCR to reprocess the PCR reads, holding one entry per CDR3 protein. The data contain more than 500,000 distinct CDR3 sequences, 34% of them singletons. Whole-study findings and limits: In patients, about 5 TRBV segments were more frequent than in controls, with TRBV5-6, TRBV5-1 and TRBV20-1 among them.

No antigen has been assigned to these receptors. The sequenced material came from blood. Receptor source: a girl under 18 with multiple sclerosis.

V gene TRBV2 combines with J gene TRBJ1-5, with 7 bases lining up with TRBD1. Germline V lookup: CDR1 SNHLY, CDR2 FYNNEI. This CDR3 has 20 amino acids. Losses at the gene ends were 7 bases for V and 4 bases for J; bases not matched to a gene: 25. This CDR3 is CASNRWARQGDVGSNQPQHF. CDR3 DNA sequence: TGTGCCAGCAATCGTTGGGCAAGACAGGGTGATGTTGGGTCGAATCAGCCCCAGCATTTT.

This clonotype has more than one count but fewer than ten. The V gene is TRBV3-1, the J gene TRBJ1-1, with 7 bases lining up with TRBD1. After removal of 1 base from V and 2 bases from J, the junction contained 16 bases not matched to a gene. The length of the CDR3 is 19 residues. The germline V gene encodes CDR1 LGHDT and CDR2 YNNKEL (reference sequence). The CDR3 region is CASSQGSLGAGTVNTEAFF. CDR3 sequence (DNA): TGTGCCAGCAGCCAAGGATCGTTGGGTGCCGGGACAGTAAACACTGAAGCTTTCTTT.

This chain links TRBV7-6 with TRBJ1-1; D remains unclear. CDR1 and CDR2 from the germline V gene are SGHVS and FNYEAQ. The CDR3 is 15 residues long. Trimming cost V 1 base and J 11 bases, with 20 bases left between them. Written as DNA, the CDR3 is TGTGCCAGCAGCTTAGGGCCAGGCGAATCGCACCGGGCTTTCTTT. This encodes CASSLGPGESHRAFF.

The V gene is TRBV27, the J gene TRBJ2-3; possibly TRBD1 for D (6 bases). The CDR3 is 14 residues long. Germline CDR1 reads MNHEY; CDR2 reads SMNVEV (reference sequence). Trimming pared 3 bases from V and 4 bases from J, leaving 11 bases between. CDR3 region: CASSFRDNSDTQYF. The DNA of the CDR3 is TGTGCCAGCAGTTTCAGGGACAACTCAGATACGCAGTATTTT.

The chain is built from TRBV7-4 and TRBJ1-5, with D hard to call. V was clipped by 3 bases and J by 8 bases, with 2 bases between them. The germline V gene encodes CDR1 SGHVT and CDR2 SQSDAQ. CDR3 length equals 10 residues. CDR3 nucleotide sequence: TGTGCCAGCAGCTTGAAGCCCCAGCATTTT. It specifies CASSLKPQHF. Complete variable domain (other parts from reference TRBV7-4 and TRBJ1-5): GAGVSQSPRYKVAKRGRDVALRCDSISGHVTLYWYRQTLGQGSEVLTYSQSDAQRDKSGRPSGRFSAERPERSVSTLKIQRTEQGDSAVYLCASSLKPQHFGDGTRLSIL.

This clonotype was seen a handful of times. The chain has TRBV3-1 and TRBJ2-1, with 7 nucleotides matching TRBD1. The CDR3 runs 18 residues. V trimming: 1 base; J trimming: 6 bases; junction bases outside the gene matches: 15. Germline CDR1 and CDR2: LGHDT and YNNKEL (reference sequence). The CDR3 DNA reads TGTGCCAGCAGCCAAGTTTCAGGGCTAGGGGGCGCAGGCAATGAGCAGTTCTTC. Amino acid sequence: CASSQVSGLGGAGNEQFF.

The rearrangement uses TRBV5-1 and TRBJ2-3; tentatively, D is TRBD1 or TRBD2 (6 bases each). Per germline, CDR1 SGHRS and CDR2 YFSETQ. This CDR3 is 15 amino acids long. V was cut by 4 bases and J by 8 bases, with 20 bases left in between. DNA for the CDR3: TGCGCCAGCAGCGTCCAGCCGGGGGCGTCAGGTACGCAGTATTTT. Amino acid sequence: CASSVQPGASGTQYF.

This clonotype was counted many times. The gene calls are TRBV11-2 and TRBJ2-7; D remains unclear. The CDR3 runs 16 residues. Germline V gene lookup returns CDR1 SGHAT and CDR2 FQNNGV. Between the trimmed V and J ends, which lost 5 bases and 4 bases, there was a span of 21 bases. The CDR3 DNA is TGTGCCAGCAGCCCACAAGAAACCGCGCTAGATTACGAGCAGTACTTC. Residues: CASSPQETALDYEQYF.

This clonotype was seen only a few times. The chain combines TRBV29-1 with TRBJ2-6, with D maybe TRBD1 (5 bases). From germline, CDR1 is SQVTM and CDR2 ANQGSEA. The CDR3 is 16 amino acids. Trimming cost V 0 bases and J 2 bases, with 11 bases left between them. CDR3 DNA: TGCAGCGTTGAAGATGCAGGGATTACTGGGGCCAACGTCCTGACTTTC. The encoded protein is CSVEDAGITGANVLTF.

V is TRBV11-2 and J is TRBJ1-4; TRBD1 might be the D (6 bases). Trimming removed 4 bases at V and 6 bases at J, with 21 bases between. The CDR3 contains 17 residues. The germline V gene encodes CDR1 SGHAT and CDR2 FQNNGV. The CDR3 region has the DNA TGTGCCAGCAGCTCCGAGGGACACTCGATCCTTCATGAAAAACTGTTTTTT. Amino acids: CASSSEGHSILHEKLFF.

This chain connects TRBV7-2 to TRBJ2-1; 12 bases align to TRBD2. The germline CDR1 and CDR2 sequences are SGHTA and FQGNSA. The CDR3 contains 16 residues. Germline trimming cut 6 bases from V and 5 bases from J; bases unmatched to any gene: 8. CDR3 protein: CASSQTSGGSDNEQFF. In DNA, the CDR3 is TGTGCCAGCAGTCAGACTAGCGGGGGATCAGACAATGAGCAGTTCTTC.

Only a few counts were recorded for this clonotype. In DNA, the CDR3 is TGTGCCAGCAGTGATGAAATCGGGGGGACCCCTTACGAGCAGTACTTC. This sequence encodes CASSDEIGGTPYEQYF. The genes are TRBV2 and TRBJ2-7, with 7 bases that match TRBD2. The junction had 12 bases not matched to a gene; V was cut back by 3 bases and J by 4 bases. CDR3 length: 16 amino acids. In germline, CDR1 is SNHLY, CDR2 FYNNEI. The complete variable domain, with remaining parts taken from reference TRBV2 and TRBJ2-7, reads EPEVTQTPSHQVTQMGQEVILRCVPISNHLYFYWYRQILGQKVEFLVSFYNNEISEKSEIFDDQFSVERPDGSNFTLKIRSTKLEDSAMYFCASSDEIGGTPYEQYFGPGTRLTVT.

This clonotype came up a few times. V usage is TRBV4-1 and J usage is TRBJ1-2; D possibly corresponds to TRBD1 (6 bases). V lost 0 bases, J lost 13 bases, and 21 bases lay in between. Per the germline V gene, CDR1 is MGHRA and CDR2 is YSYEKL. The CDR3 is 15 amino acids. CDR3 region: CASSQEGRGQTYSTF. CDR3 bases: TGCGCCAGCAGCCAAGAGGGGAGGGGACAAACTTATAGCACCTTC.

This chain joins TRBV20-1 and TRBJ2-4; 12 bases agree with TRBD2. The CDR3 length is 14 residues. V was clipped by 6 bases and J by 3 bases; unmatched bases: 3. The V gene's germline CDR1 is DFQATT and CDR2 SNEGSKA (reference sequence). The CDR3 DNA follows: TGCAGTGCGGCTAGCGGGGGGGGCAAAAACATTCAGTACTTC. This translates into CSAASGGGKNIQYF.

The chain uses TRBV3-1 and TRBJ2-2, with D unresolved. Germline lookup yields CDR1 LGHDT and CDR2 YNNKEL (reference sequence). Deletions cut 3 bases from V and 2 bases from J, with 13 bases between. The length of the CDR3 is 16 residues. CDR3 amino acids: CASSHIAGLNTGELFF. CDR3 DNA: TGTGCCAGCAGCCATATCGCCGGGTTAAACACCGGGGAGCTGTTTTTT. The full variable domain, in which reference TRBV3-1 and TRBJ2-2 provide the parts outside the CDR3, is DTAVSQTPKYLVTQMGNDKSIKCEQNLGHDTMYWYKQDSKKFLKIMFSYNNKELIINETVPNRFSPKSPDKAHLNLHINSLELGDSAVYFCASSHIAGLNTGELFFGEGSRLTVL.

V and J are TRBV20-1 and TRBJ2-3, with 9 nucleotides matching TRBD2. The germline CDR1 and CDR2 sequences are DFQATT and SNEGSKA (reference sequence). The CDR3 is 15 residues long. The ends lost 6 bases at V and 5 bases at J; junction bases unmatched: 12. The CDR3 DNA reads as TGCAGTGCCCCCCGTGGCGGGGGGGCCGGAGATACGCAGTATTTT. It specifies CSAPRGGGAGDTQYF.

The V and J genes are TRBV5-1 and TRBJ2-5; D is perhaps TRBD1 (6 bases). Germline V gene sequence: CDR1 SGHRS, CDR2 YFSETQ. The CDR3 is made up of 15 amino acids. Trimming took off 4 bases at V and 5 bases at J, with 18 bases between the two ends. The CDR3 DNA is TGCGCCAGCAGCCAGGGGCCTACAGCGAGGGAGACCCAGTACTTC. This translates into CASSQGPTARETQYF.

This clonotype was counted between two and nine times. This chain connects TRBV5-1 to TRBJ2-1, with D perhaps being TRBD1 or TRBD2 (5 bases each). V lost 5 bases and J 8 bases, leaving 17 bases between the germline ends. The CDR3 loop spans 14 amino acids. The germline gives CDR1 SGHRS, CDR2 YFSETQ. CDR3: CASRPLRGRDEQFF. Written as DNA, the CDR3 is TGCGCCAGCAGACCCCTACGGGGCCGAGATGAGCAGTTCTTC.

This clonotype was found a few times. V usage is TRBV20-1 and J usage is TRBJ2-3; 8 positions agree with TRBD1. Germline CDR1 and CDR2: DFQATT and SNEGSKA (reference sequence). The CDR3 consists of 15 residues. The junction had 9 bases not matched to a gene; V was cut back by 4 bases and J by 3 bases. CDR3 sequence (DNA): TGCAGTGCTACCGTCCCCGGGACAGGTACAGATACGCAGTATTTT. Residues: CSATVPGTGTDTQYF.

The chain uses TRBV5-6 and TRBJ1-1, with 10 bases identical to TRBD1. CDR1 is SGHDT and CDR2 is YYEEEE in the germline V gene. The CDR3 has 14 amino acids. The V segment lost 3 bases and the J segment 8 bases; nucleotides outside the gene matches: 7. This CDR3 reads CASSWGTGAPEAFF. The CDR3 bases are TGTGCCAGCAGCTGGGGGACAGGGGCCCCGGAAGCTTTCTTT.

This rearrangement joins TRBV6-6 to TRBJ1-4; the match to TRBD1 covers 10 bases. Germline trimming cut 7 bases from V and 8 bases from J; bases unmatched to any gene: 16. The germline CDR1 and CDR2 sequences are MNHNY and SVGAGI (reference sequence). CDR3 length: 17 residues. CDR3 residues: CASTSRRPGQGREKLFF. The CDR3 nucleotides read TGTGCCAGCACCTCCCGACGGCCGGGACAGGGGAGAGAAAAACTGTTTTTT.

The chain joins TRBV7-9 to TRBJ2-6; a possible D gene is TRBD1 (5 bases). The V and J ends lost 3 bases and 0 bases respectively, with 12 bases between them. There are 17 residues in the CDR3. Germline V lookup: CDR1 SEHNR, CDR2 FQNEAQ (reference sequence). The CDR3 loop reads CASSLGPLGSGANVLTF. The CDR3 DNA sequence: TGTGCCAGCAGCTTGGGGCCCCTGGGCTCTGGGGCCAACGTCCTGACTTTC.

This clonotype was recorded at least ten times. The CDR3 nucleotides are TGCAGCGTTGGGAGGGGCCTGGGAGAGACCCAGTACTTC. It translates to CSVGRGLGETQYF. The V gene is TRBV29-1, the J gene TRBJ2-5; TRBD2 might be the D (6 bases). Germline CDR1 reads SQVTM; CDR2 reads ANQGSEA. This CDR3 is built from 13 residues. The V end was cut by 4 bases, the J end by 4 bases, with 13 bases between.

The J gene is TRBJ1-2, the V gene TRBV6-5; maybe TRBD1 (5 bases). Germline CDR1 is MNHEY and CDR2 is SVGAGI. The CDR3 extends over 14 amino acids. V lost 2 bases and J 4 bases, leaving 11 bases between the germline ends. The CDR3 sequence is CASSYQAGSYGYTF. CDR3 nucleotide sequence: TGTGCCAGCAGTTACCAGGCAGGGAGCTATGGCTACACCTTC.

The chain recombines TRBV28 with TRBJ2-4; TRBD1 matches 7 bases. This CDR3 has 14 amino acids. From germline, CDR1 is MDHEN and CDR2 SYDVKM. The V gene end was trimmed by 4 bases and the J gene end by 7 bases; junction bases not matched to a gene: 7. CDR3 in amino acids: CASSSFTGANIQYF. CDR3 nucleotide sequence: TGTGCCAGCAGTTCCTTCACAGGGGCGAACATTCAGTACTTC.

The V call is TRBV6-5, the J call TRBJ2-5; 8 nucleotides match TRBD1. V was clipped by 5 bases and J by 1 base; unmatched bases: 9. In germline, CDR1 is MNHEY, CDR2 SVGAGI. CDR3 size: 16 residues. For the CDR3, the DNA is TGTGCCAGCAGTCCCCGCGCAGGGGGCTCCCAAGAGACCCAGTACTTC. Its protein product is CASSPRAGGSQETQYF.